A selection of T cell receptor beta chains follows, all from one sample in a study of shared clonotypes between healthy human individuals. The method was immunoSEQ multiplex PCR; TCRdb's version includes in-frame clones alone and lacks a portion of them. This sample has 2,100,000 or so clones, with around 95% found just once. Sequenced input: naive CD4+ T cells sorted from blood. The receptors come from a man aged 18 to 29 in good health. CDR3s include the opening cysteine and the closing phenylalanine or tryptophan. The D gene is left open where the match is weak. Size is stated for part of the rows, as once, few or many counts, or as a class when the clone is expanded.

CDR3nt: TGTGCCAGCAGCGCGGGACAGGGGAGCGGTCAGCCCCAGCATTTT; CDR3aa: CASSAGQGSGQPQHF; len: 15; d_gene: TRBD1; j_gene: TRBJ1-5; v_gene: TRBV9; abundance: .
CDR3nt: TGTGCCAGCAGTCTGCTGGCGGGGGGGCTCAAGACCCAGTACTTC; CDR3aa: CASSLLAGGLKTQYF; len: 15; d_gene: TRBD2; j_gene: TRBJ2-5; v_gene: TRBV28; abundance: once
CDR3nt: TGTGCCAGCAGATCCAACTACCGGGATTCACCCCTCCACTTT; CDR3aa: CASRSNYRDSPLHF; len: 14; d_gene: .; j_gene: TRBJ1-6; v_gene: TRBV6-5; abundance: .
CDR3nt: TGCGCCAGCAGCTCTGGGGGTACGGGGCCCACAGATACGCAGTATTTT; CDR3aa: CASSSGGTGPTDTQYF; len: 16; d_gene: .; j_gene: TRBJ2-3; v_gene: TRBV5-1; abundance: .
CDR3nt: TGTGCCATCAGTGAGTCGATTGGCGGCTGGTATGGCTACACCTTC; CDR3aa: CAISESIGGWYGYTF; len: 15; d_gene: .; j_gene: TRBJ1-2; v_gene: TRBV10-3; abundance: .
CDR3nt: TGTGCCAGTAGTGAGGGGGCGCGTGTCGCCGGGGAGCTGTTTTTT; CDR3aa: CASSEGARVAGELFF; len: 15; d_gene: TRBD1; j_gene: TRBJ2-2; v_gene: TRBV19; abundance: .
CDR3nt: TGTGCCAGCAGCTCTGGGGGGCTTGAAAAACTGTTTTTT; CDR3aa: CASSSGGLEKLFF; len: 13; d_gene: .; j_gene: TRBJ1-4; v_gene: TRBV11-2; abundance: .
CDR3nt: TGCGCCAGCAGTGGCCCGACTAGCTCCGAGCAGTTCTTC; CDR3aa: CASSGPTSSEQFF; len: 13; d_gene: TRBD2; j_gene: TRBJ2-1; v_gene: TRBV10-2; abundance: .
CDR3nt: TGTGCCTGGAGTGTATCCCGCGTATCGACTAATGAAAAACTGTTTTTT; CDR3aa: CAWSVSRVSTNEKLFF; len: 16; d_gene: .; j_gene: TRBJ1-4; v_gene: TRBV30; abundance: .
CDR3nt: TGTGCCAGCAGCTTATTAGGGGTGCAGTACTTC; CDR3aa: CASSLLGVQYF; len: 11; d_gene: .; j_gene: TRBJ2-7; v_gene: TRBV13; abundance: .
CDR3nt: TGTGCCAGAAAGGGGAAGGGGTGTCGGGAGACCCAGTACTTC; CDR3aa: CARKGKGCRETQYF; len: 14; d_gene: .; j_gene: TRBJ2-5; v_gene: TRBV7-5; abundance: .
CDR3nt: TGTGCCATCTCAAGACTAGCGACCCCCTCTGGGGCCAACGTCCTGACTTTC; CDR3aa: CAISRLATPSGANVLTF; len: 17; d_gene: TRBD2; j_gene: TRBJ2-6; v_gene: TRBV10-3; abundance: .
CDR3nt: TGTGCCAGCAGCTCCACACGATACGAGCAGTACTTC; CDR3aa: CASSSTRYEQYF; len: 12; d_gene: .; j_gene: TRBJ2-7; v_gene: TRBV7-2; abundance: .